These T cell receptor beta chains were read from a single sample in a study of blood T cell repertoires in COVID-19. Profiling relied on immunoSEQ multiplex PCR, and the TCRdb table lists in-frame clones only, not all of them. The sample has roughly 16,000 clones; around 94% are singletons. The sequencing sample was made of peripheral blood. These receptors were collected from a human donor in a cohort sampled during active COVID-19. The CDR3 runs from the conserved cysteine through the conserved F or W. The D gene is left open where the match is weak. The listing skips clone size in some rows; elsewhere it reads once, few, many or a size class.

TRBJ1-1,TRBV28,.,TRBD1,CASTGQGRANTEAFF,TGTGCCAGCACGGGACAGGGTCGCGCTAACACTGAAGCTTTCTTT
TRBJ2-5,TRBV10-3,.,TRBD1,CAISAAGGLETQYF,TGTGCCATCAGTGCGGCAGGGGGTCTAGAGACCCAGTACTTC
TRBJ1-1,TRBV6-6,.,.,CASSPGSIYEAFF,TGTGCCAGCAGTCCGGGATCAATATATGAAGCTTTCTTT
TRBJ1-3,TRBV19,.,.,CASSEGKEASGNTIYF,TGTGCCAGTAGTGAGGGCAAAGAAGCTTCTGGAAACACCATATATTTT
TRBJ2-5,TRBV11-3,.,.,CASSQGGERRTQYF,TGTGCCAGCAGCCAAGGCGGGGAACGCCGGACCCAGTACTTC
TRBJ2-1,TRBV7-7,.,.,CASSLGGGSANEQFF,TGTGCCAGCAGCTTAGGTGGAGGGTCGGCCAATGAGCAGTTCTTC
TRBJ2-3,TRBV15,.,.,CATSRSSGNTQYF,TGTGCCACCAGCAGATCAAGCGGAAATACGCAGTATTTT
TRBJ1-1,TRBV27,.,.,CASSKSLQRTAEKDTEAFF,TGTGCCAGCAGTAAAAGCCTCCAAAGGACAGCCGAGAAAGACACTGAAGCTTTCTTT
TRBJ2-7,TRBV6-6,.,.,CASSPRGGTGRPWEQYF,TGTGCCAGCAGTCCACGGGGGGGGACAGGGCGCCCCTGGGAGCAGTACTTC
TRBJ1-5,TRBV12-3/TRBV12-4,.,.,CASSPLSNQPQHF,TGTGCCAGCAGTCCCCTTAGCAATCAGCCCCAGCATTTT
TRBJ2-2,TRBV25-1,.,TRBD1,CASKRTGGNTGELFF,TGTGCCAGCAAAAGGACAGGGGGGAACACCGGGGAGCTGTTTTTT
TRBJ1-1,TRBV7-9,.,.,CASSYDSAAMNTEAFF,TGTGCCAGCAGCTACGACAGTGCCGCCATGAACACTGAAGCTTTCTTT
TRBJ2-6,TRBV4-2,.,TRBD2,CASSQVLAGEGGANVLTF,TGTGCCAGCAGCCAAGTACTAGCGGGAGAAGGTGGGGCCAACGTCCTGACTTTC
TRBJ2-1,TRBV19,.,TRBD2,CATKSGRTSSYNEQFF,TGTGCCACTAAGAGCGGGAGGACGAGCTCCTACAATGAGCAGTTCTTC
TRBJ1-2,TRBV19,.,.,CASTGRPYGYTF,TGTGCCAGTACTGGCAGGCCCTATGGCTACACCTTC
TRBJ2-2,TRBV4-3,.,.,CASSQIDRATGELFF,TGCGCCAGCAGCCAAATCGACAGAGCGACCGGGGAGCTGTTTTTT
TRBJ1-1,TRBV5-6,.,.,CASREGPLTEAFF,TGTGCCAGCAGGGAGGGGCCCTTGACTGAAGCTTTCTTT
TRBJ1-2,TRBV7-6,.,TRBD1,CASSVSPGTGGIANYGYTF,TGTGCCAGCAGCGTATCCCCCGGGACAGGGGGCATCGCTAACTATGGCTACACCTTC
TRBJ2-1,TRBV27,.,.,CASSDGDSYNEQFF,TGTGCCAGCAGCGACGGGGACTCCTACAATGAGCAGTTCTTC
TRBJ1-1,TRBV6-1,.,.,CASSEAAGFSGNTEAFF,TGTGCCAGCAGTGAAGCGGCTGGTTTCTCGGGAAACACTGAAGCTTTCTTT
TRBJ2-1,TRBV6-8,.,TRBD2,CARGGLAGALENEQFF,TGTGCCAGGGGCGGACTAGCGGGGGCGCTTGAGAATGAGCAGTTCTTC
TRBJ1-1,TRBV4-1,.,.,CASSQTGTRGAFF,TGCGCCAGCAGCCAAACCGGGACAAGGGGAGCTTTCTTT
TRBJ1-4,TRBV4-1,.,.,CASSQAAITGLGDEKLFF,TGCGCCAGCAGCCAAGCTGCTATAACAGGTCTAGGGGATGAAAAACTGTTTTTT
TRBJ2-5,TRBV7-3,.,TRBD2,CASSSGLAGERETQYF,TGTGCCAGCAGCTCGGGACTAGCGGGGGAGAGGGAGACCCAGTACTTC
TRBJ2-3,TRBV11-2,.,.,CASTSAGKAGHWEDTQYF,TGTGCCAGCACCTCTGCCGGCAAAGCGGGACACTGGGAAGATACGCAGTATTTT
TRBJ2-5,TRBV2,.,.,CASQTDQETQYF,TGTGCCAGCCAGACAGACCAAGAGACCCAGTACTTC
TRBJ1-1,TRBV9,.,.,CASSVQGKSEAFF,TGTGCCAGCAGCGTCCAGGGGAAAAGTGAAGCTTTCTTT
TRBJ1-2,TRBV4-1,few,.,CASSQIRAIDGYTF,TGCGCCAGCAGCCAGATCAGGGCAATCGACGGCTACACCTTC
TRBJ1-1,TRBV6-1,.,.,CASSERRGSVLNTEAFF,TGTGCCAGCAGTGAACGCCGGGGTTCGGTGTTGAACACTGAAGCTTTCTTT
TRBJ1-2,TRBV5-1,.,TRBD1,CASTRDRGDAGYTF,TGCGCCAGCACCCGGGACAGGGGGGATGCGGGCTACACCTTC
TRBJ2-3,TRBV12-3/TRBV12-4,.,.,CASSLAGSNTQYF,TGTGCCAGCAGTTTAGCGGGCTCGAATACGCAGTATTTT
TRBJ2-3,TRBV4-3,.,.,CASSQDNVVGSVRPDTQYF,TGCGCCAGCAGCCAAGATAATGTGGTCGGGAGCGTTCGGCCAGATACGCAGTATTTT
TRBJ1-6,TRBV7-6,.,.,CASSLDSYSPLHF,TGTGCCAGCAGCTTAGACAGCTATTCACCCCTCCACTTT
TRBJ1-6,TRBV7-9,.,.,CASSFAGDGSPLHF,TGTGCCAGCAGCTTCGCAGGGGATGGATCACCCCTCCACTTT
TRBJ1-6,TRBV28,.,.,CASSLMRGANSPLHF,TGTGCCAGCAGTTTAATGCGGGGGGCCAATTCACCCCTCCACTTT
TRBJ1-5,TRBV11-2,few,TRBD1,CASSSGQGLQPQHF,TGTGCCAGCAGCTCCGGACAGGGTTTACAGCCCCAGCATTTT
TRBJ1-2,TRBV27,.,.,CASSLSDSNYGYTF,TGTGCCAGCAGTTTATCGGACAGTAACTATGGCTACACCTTC
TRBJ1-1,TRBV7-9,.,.,CASSWSGVDTEAFF,TGTGCCAGCAGCTGGTCGGGGGTGGACACTGAAGCTTTCTTT
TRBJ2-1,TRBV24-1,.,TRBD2,CATRITGTSGGLKSYNEQFF,TGTGCCACCCGCATTACCGGGACTAGCGGGGGCCTCAAATCCTACAATGAGCAGTTCTTC
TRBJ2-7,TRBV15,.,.,CATSREGHEQYF,TGTGCCACCAGCAGGGAGGGGCACGAGCAGTACTTC
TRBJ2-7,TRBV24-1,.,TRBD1,CATSEYTGTGGYEQYF,TGTGCCACCAGTGAGTACACCGGGACAGGGGGGTACGAGCAGTACTTC
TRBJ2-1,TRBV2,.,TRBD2,CANQGTRIWNEQFF,TGTGCCAACCAGGGGACTAGGATATGGAATGAGCAGTTCTTC
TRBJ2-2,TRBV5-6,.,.,CASSPHLGGELFF,TGTGCCAGCAGCCCACACCTAGGCGGGGAGCTGTTTTTT
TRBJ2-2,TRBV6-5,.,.,CASSYRVTGELFF,TGTGCCAGCAGTTACAGAGTCACCGGGGAGCTGTTTTTT
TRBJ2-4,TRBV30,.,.,CAWNLNKNIQYF,TGTGCCTGGAACCTAAACAAAAACATTCAGTACTTC
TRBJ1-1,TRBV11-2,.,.,CASSLGLRALEMGAFF,TGTGCCAGCAGCTTGGGTCTGAGGGCTCTCGAAATGGGAGCTTTCTTT
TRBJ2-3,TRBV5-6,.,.,CASSPGPGASTDTQYF,TGTGCCAGCAGCCCTGGCCCGGGAGCTAGCACAGATACGCAGTATTTT
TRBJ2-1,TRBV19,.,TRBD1,CAAGQGASNEQFF,TGTGCCGCCGGACAGGGGGCGTCGAATGAGCAGTTCTTC
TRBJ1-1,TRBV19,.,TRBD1,CASTEGQGRWMNTEAFF,TGTGCCAGTACCGAGGGACAGGGAAGGTGGATGAACACTGAAGCTTTCTTT
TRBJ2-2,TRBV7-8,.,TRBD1,CASSGTGGPGELFF,TGTGCCAGCAGCGGAACAGGGGGCCCCGGGGAGCTGTTTTTT
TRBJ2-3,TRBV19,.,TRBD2,CASRIGTSGMDTQYF,TGTGCCAGTAGGATTGGGACTAGCGGGATGGATACGCAGTATTTT
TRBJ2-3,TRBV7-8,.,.,CASSYTDRAISTDTQYF,TGTGCCAGCAGCTATACAGACAGAGCAATAAGCACAGATACGCAGTATTTT
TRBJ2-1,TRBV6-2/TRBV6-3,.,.,CASSYPPPVPEQFF,TGTGCCAGCAGTTACCCCCCCCCGGTGCCTGAGCAGTTCTTC
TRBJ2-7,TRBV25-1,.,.,CASSAYSLQNDYEQYF,TGTGCCAGCAGTGCCTACAGCTTGCAAAATGACTACGAGCAGTACTTC